The clone carrying this T cell receptor beta chain turned up a few times. Assay: immunoSEQ multiplex PCR; the TCRdb copy retains only in-frame clones and omits some. This sample carries roughly 100,000 clones, 90% to 95% of them seen once, and the ten largest clones take 0.85% to 1%. These data are taken from a study of control samples from healthy donors and cancer patients. Per the germline V gene, CDR1 is KGHSH and CDR2 is LQKENI. The V and J ends lost 0 bases and 1 base respectively, with 6 bases between them. The CDR3 spans 14 residues. This clonotype was sampled from a woman aged 25 to 39 in good health. The specimen sequenced was blood. V usage is TRBV18 and J usage is TRBJ2-5, with D unresolved. The CDR3 loop is CASSPPVAQETQYF. CDR3 bases: TGTGCCAGCTCACCACCGGTGGCCCAAGAGACCCAGTACTTC.